The rows below give T cell receptor beta chains drawn from one sample of a study of cytomegalovirus exposure and HLA in healthy donors. Method: immunoSEQ multiplex PCR; TCRdb's copy keeps in-frame clones and lacks some. This sample has roughly 43,000 clones, with around 62% found just once. The sequenced sample consisted of PBMCs. The receptors derive from a human donor in good health. Each CDR3 is given with its conserved first and last residue. D genes are given only for firm matches. Not every row has a clone size; where given, it reads once, few, many or a size class.

j_call clone_size cdr3_length d_call v_call cdr3_nt cdr3_aa
TRBJ2-7 NA 15 TRBD1 TRBV10-3 TGTGCCATCAGTGAGTCGGGGACAGCGGCCCTCGAGCAGTACTTC CAISESGTAALEQYF
TRBJ1-1 NA 13 NA TRBV30 TGTGCCTGGAGTGTACGGAGGAACACTGAAGCTTTCTTT CAWSVRRNTEAFF
TRBJ1-5 few 16 TRBD1 TRBV28 TGTGCCAGCAGTACTGCGGGACAGGGGTTGGGGCAGCCCCAGCATTTT CASSTAGQGLGQPQHF
TRBJ2-7 few 15 TRBD1 TRBV5-1 TGCGCCAGCAGCCAGGGACAGGGGACGGCCTACGAGCAGTACTTC CASSQGQGTAYEQYF
TRBJ1-2 NA 11 NA TRBV2 TGTGCCAGCAGTGGGACATTCGGCTACACCTTC CASSGTFGYTF
TRBJ2-6 NA 15 NA TRBV15 TGTGCCACCAGCAGAGATTTACAGGGGGCCAACGTCCTGACTTTC CATSRDLQGANVLTF
TRBJ2-1 NA 13 NA TRBV29-1 TGCAGCGTGAGCGCACGGGGGTACGATGAGCAGTTCTTC CSVSARGYDEQFF
TRBJ2-7 NA 15 TRBD2 TRBV15 TGTGCCACCAGCTTCAGAGCGGGGGGGCTCGGCGAGCAGTACTTC CATSFRAGGLGEQYF
TRBJ1-5 NA 16 NA TRBV28 TGTGCCAGCAGTTCCCGCCGCGGTAGAATCAATCAGCCCCAGCATTTT CASSSRRGRINQPQHF
TRBJ1-4 few 13 NA TRBV6-5 TGTGCCAGCAGTTACTCCACAGGTTTAGGGCTGTTTTTT CASSYSTGLGLFF
TRBJ2-3 once 16 NA TRBV7-2 TGTGCCAGCAGCTTAGCTGCGACTCCCCTGGTAGATACGCAGTATTTT CASSLAATPLVDTQYF
TRBJ2-1 NA 15 TRBD1 TRBV13 TGTGCCAGCAGCCTGGACAGGAGCTCCTACAATGAGCAGTTCTTC CASSLDRSSYNEQFF
TRBJ1-2 NA 14 TRBD1 TRBV10-2 TGCGCCAGCAGTATAGACAGGGGGCTCTATGGCTACACCTTC CASSIDRGLYGYTF
TRBJ1-4 NA 15 NA TRBV7-9 TGTGCCAGCAGCGTCGAGTCCGGCAGGGAATCTAAACTGTTTTTT CASSVESGRESKLFF
TRBJ1-4 few 14 NA TRBV5-1 TGCGCCAGCAGCCCTCAGGGAGGCGATGAAAAACTGTTTTTT CASSPQGGDEKLFF
TRBJ2-4 NA 16 NA TRBV4-1 TGCGCCAGCAGCCTACCCATGAGGGATCCCAAAAACATTCAGTACTTC CASSLPMRDPKNIQYF
TRBJ2-1 NA 14 TRBD1 TRBV29-1 TGCAGCGTCGTCCGGGACAGGGGGTACAATGAGCAGTTCTTC CSVVRDRGYNEQFF
TRBJ2-7 NA 15 NA TRBV2 TGTGCCAGCACCGTGGCCGGGGGTTGGTCCTACGAGCAGTACTTC CASTVAGGWSYEQYF
TRBJ2-1 NA 14 NA TRBV7-9 TGTGCCAGCAGCTCCGGGGGGCACTACAATGAGCAGTTCTTC CASSSGGHYNEQFF
TRBJ1-4 few 16 NA TRBV7-2 TGTGCCAGCAGCTTAGCGTTGTCAGGGCGTAATGAAAAACTGTTTTTT CASSLALSGRNEKLFF
TRBJ1-6 few 14 TRBD1 TRBV6-5 TGTGCCAGCCTGGGACAGGGATTTGGTTCACCCCTCCACTTT CASLGQGFGSPLHF
TRBJ2-5 NA 14 NA TRBV2 TGTGCCAGCACACCGGGCCTAGCCACGGAGACCCAGTACTTC CASTPGLATETQYF
TRBJ1-5 NA 15 TRBD1 TRBV28 TGTGCCAGCAGACGTGGGGGACAGAGCAATCAGCCCCAGCATTTT CASRRGGQSNQPQHF
TRBJ2-3 NA 13 NA TRBV28 TGTGCCAGCAGCCCTGGAGGACCAGATACGCAGTATTTT CASSPGGPDTQYF
TRBJ1-2 NA 12 NA TRBV28 TGTGCCAGCAGTAACCCCGGACAAGGCTACACCTTC CASSNPGQGYTF
TRBJ2-5 NA 16 NA TRBV4-2 TGTGCCAGCAGCCAGGCCGTACAGGGTGCACAAGAGACCCAGTACTTC CASSQAVQGAQETQYF
TRBJ1-6 NA 15 NA TRBV5-4 TGTGCCAGCAGCAGGCGACAGGCTTTCAATTCACCCCTCCACTTT CASSRRQAFNSPLHF
TRBJ2-7 few 14 TRBD1 TRBV5-1 TGCGCCAGCAGCTTGGAGGGACAGAACTACGAGCAGTACTTC CASSLEGQNYEQYF
TRBJ1-2 once 14 NA TRBV7-9 TGTGCCAGCAGCCTACAGGGCAATTCGGAAGGCTACACCTTC CASSLQGNSEGYTF
TRBJ1-2 few 13 NA TRBV5-1 TGCGCCAGCAGCAGACAGGTGGTGGATGGCTACACCTTC CASSRQVVDGYTF
TRBJ1-1 few 18 TRBD1 TRBV4-1 TGCGCCAGCAGCCAAGGCCACGGCGGGACAGACCTGAACACTGAAGCTTTCTTT CASSQGHGGTDLNTEAFF
TRBJ2-5 NA 13 NA TRBV11-1 TGTGCCAGCAGCTTTCGCGGGTGGGAGACCCAGTACTTC CASSFRGWETQYF
TRBJ2-3 NA 14 TRBD1 TRBV28 TGTGCCAGCTTCGGGACAGGGTCGCGGGATACGCAGTATTTT CASFGTGSRDTQYF
TRBJ2-7 few 14 TRBD1 TRBV29-1 TGCAGCGTTGGGGGACAGGGGCCAACCTACGAGCAGTACTTC CSVGGQGPTYEQYF
TRBJ1-5 once 10 NA TRBV29-1 TGCAGCGTAGGTACAGGGCCCCAGCATTTT CSVGTGPQHF
TRBJ1-4 once 15 TRBD1 TRBV28 TGTGCCAGCAGTTTACAGACAGGGATTGATGAAAAACTGTTTTTT CASSLQTGIDEKLFF
TRBJ1-4 NA 16 TRBD1 TRBV6-4 TGTGCCAGCAGGTACAGGGGGCGCTTGGGTAGTGGAAAACTGTTTTTT CASRYRGRLGSGKLFF
TRBJ2-5 NA 15 NA TRBV5-1 TGCGCCAGCAGCTTGCGGGGGAGCGGAGAGGAGACCCAGTACTTC CASSLRGSGEETQYF
TRBJ2-7 NA 15 NA TRBV10-3 TGTGCCATCAGTGGCGGCGGGGTAATTACGTACGAGCAGTACTTC CAISGGGVITYEQYF
TRBJ1-1 once 13 NA TRBV2 TGTGCCAGCAGTGCAGGTTTGAACACTGAAGCTTTCTTT CASSAGLNTEAFF
TRBJ1-2 NA 14 TRBD1 TRBV6-6 TGTGCCAGCAGTTACGGGACAGTGGACTATGGCTACACCTTC CASSYGTVDYGYTF